This T cell receptor beta chain comes out of a study of T cells in Graves' hyperthyroidism and ophthalmopathy. TCR beta CDR3 regions were amplified from RNA. HTBI primers were the set used in a first-round RT-PCR of the TCR CDR3. Each CDR3 protein gets one entry after TCRdb re-called the multiplex PCR reads with MiXCR. This repertoire shows about 480,000 distinct CDR3 sequences, 13% to 15% found once; its top ten account for 15% to 20%. This clonotype showed up many times. If no ophthalmopathy progression occurred within 18 months, Graves' hyperthyroidism was stable. The CDR3 totals 15 residues. CDR1 is SGHTA, CDR2 FQGTGA, per germline. The V and J ends lost 5 bases and 3 bases respectively, with 16 bases between them.

The chain couples TRBV7-3 to TRBJ1-1; D not certain. This TCR came from a woman aged 18-29 years with Graves' hyperthyroidism. Sequencing was performed on blood. This CDR3 is CASSVGGGRDTEAFF. The CDR3 region has the DNA TGTGCCAGCAGCGTGGGCGGCGGGAGGGACACTGAAGCTTTCTTT.